This TCR beta chain was captured by sequencing in a study of cytomegalovirus exposure and HLA in healthy donors. The study ran its PCR with 60 Vbeta and 13 Jbeta primers. The assay was immunoSEQ multiplex PCR, and TCRdb's table has in-frame clones only and misses some. The repertoire has over 100,000 clones, about 79% of them found once; the top ten carry approximately 2%. The trim removed 5 bases at V and 5 bases at J, leaving 9 bases unmatched. The V gene's germline CDR1 is SEHNR and CDR2 FQNEAQ (reference sequence). The CDR3 runs 17 residues. Study observations and caveats: At a 0.05 false discovery rate, a later analysis found 16,951 TCR beta sequences to be associated with HLA alleles. Most CMV-associated TCR beta chains were later found to appear HLA-restricted.

To note about this clone: Its antigen is as yet unknown.

The sequence came from a human donor in good health. The V and J genes are TRBV7-9 and TRBJ2-1; the match to TRBD2 covers 13 bases. The sample taken for sequencing was PBMCs. The DNA of the CDR3 is TGTGCCAGCAGCAATAGCGGACTAGCGGGGGCTCACAATGAGCAGTTCTTC. Its translation is CASSNSGLAGAHNEQFF.